This T cell receptor (beta chain) was found in a study of cytomegalovirus exposure and HLA in healthy donors. The CDR3 totals 18 residues. The J segment lost 0 bases and the V segment lost 7 bases, leaving 13 bases of the junction unmatched. Germline loops: CDR1 SNHLY, CDR2 FYNNEI. Assay used: immunoSEQ multiplex PCR; TCRdb lists only in-frame clones, some missing. The data contain some 65,000 clones, around 97% of them seen just once; the ten biggest clones take up 2% to 2.5%. As concerns this clone: Its antigen is as yet unknown.

Points from the study as a whole: Associated with cytomegalovirus, according to the listing, were 150 to 200 TCR beta chains. Reported performance of the classifier showed diagnosis of cytomegalovirus status with high specificity and sensitivity.

This clonotype was obtained from a man between 18 and 35 years old in good health and CMV-seronegative. The source material was PBMCs. This chain links TRBV2 with TRBJ2-4, with 9 bases lining up with TRBD1. This CDR3 is CASMGDRGGLLAKNIQYF. The CDR3, as DNA: TGTGCCAGCATGGGAGACAGGGGGGGGCTCTTAGCCAAAAACATTCAGTACTTC.